This T cell receptor beta chain emerged from a study of T cells in Graves' hyperthyroidism and ophthalmopathy. Study-level findings and limits: Ophthalmopathy could be told apart from stable hyperthyroidism with a 13 V-J model. Blood also carried most thyroid clonotypes expanded above 0.001.

The V segment lost 0 bases and the J segment 2 bases; nucleotides outside the gene matches: 5. Germline-derived CDR1 and CDR2 are DFQATT and SNEGSKA (reference sequence). The CDR3 extends over 17 amino acids. Uncontrolled infections, other autoimmune diseases, pregnancy or lactation led to exclusion of patients. Amplified TCR beta CDR3 regions derived from RNA transcripts. With the HTBI primer set, the TCR CDR3 went through a first round of RT-PCR. TCRdb re-derived calls from the multiplex PCR reads in MiXCR, one entry per CDR3 protein. The sample lists about 560,000 distinct CDR3 sequences; around 15% were seen once. This clonotype was seen a few times. Its cognate antigen is unknown.

The sample comprised blood. The rearrangement joins TRBV20-1 to TRBJ2-1, with 12 bases matching TRBD2. This receptor was taken from a woman between 18 and 29 years old with Graves' hyperthyroidism. CDR3 loop: CSARDARTSGTYNEQFF. In DNA form, the CDR3 reads TGCAGTGCTAGAGATGCCCGGACTAGCGGGACCTACAATGAGCAGTTCTTC.